This T cell receptor (beta chain) emerged from a study of blood T cell dynamics during melanoma immunotherapy. Study summary: Patients with metastatic melanoma got pembrolizumab or nivolumab-ipilimumab as first-line care.

A fixed DNA input of 350 ng was used per bulk PBMC sample. Data came from immunoSEQ multiplex PCR; TCRdb stores just in-frame clones and leaves some out. The sample lists several thousand clones, approximately 87% occurring once. This clone was counted once. The CDR3 length is 13 residues. The V segment lost 3 bases and the J segment 8 bases; nucleotides outside the gene matches: 0. Per the germline V gene, CDR1 is LGHNA and CDR2 is YNFKEQ. Time point of the sample: week 3, after first cycle of checkpoint inhibitor. Blood was drawn before treatment and at week 3 after checkpoint blockade. Patients with prior systemic cancer treatment, concomitant immunosuppressants, or other active malignancies were excluded.

Sequenced material: blood, taken from a patient treated with checkpoint blockade. The receptor was derived from a human donor with melanoma. The rearrangement joins TRBV4-2 to TRBJ1-4; 10 nucleotides match TRBD1. The CDR3 protein is CASSQTGGEKLFF. The CDR3 nucleotides are TGTGCCAGCAGCCAGACAGGGGGCGAAAAACTGTTTTTT.